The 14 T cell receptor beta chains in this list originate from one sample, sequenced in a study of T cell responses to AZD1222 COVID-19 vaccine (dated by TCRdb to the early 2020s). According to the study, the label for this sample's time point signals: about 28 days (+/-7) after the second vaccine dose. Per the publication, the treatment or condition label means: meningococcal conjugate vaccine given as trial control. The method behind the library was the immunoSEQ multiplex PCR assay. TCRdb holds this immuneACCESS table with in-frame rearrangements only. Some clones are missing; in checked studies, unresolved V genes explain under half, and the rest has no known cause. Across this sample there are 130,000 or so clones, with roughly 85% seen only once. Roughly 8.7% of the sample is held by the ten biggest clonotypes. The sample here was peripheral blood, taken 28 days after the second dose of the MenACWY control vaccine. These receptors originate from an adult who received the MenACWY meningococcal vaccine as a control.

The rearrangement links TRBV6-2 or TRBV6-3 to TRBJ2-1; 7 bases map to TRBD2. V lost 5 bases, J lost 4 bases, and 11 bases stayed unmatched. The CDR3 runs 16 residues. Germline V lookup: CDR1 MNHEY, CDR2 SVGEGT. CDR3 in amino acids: CASSQALAELYNEQFF. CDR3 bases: TGTGCCAGCAGTCAAGCCCTAGCGGAACTATACAATGAGCAGTTCTTC.

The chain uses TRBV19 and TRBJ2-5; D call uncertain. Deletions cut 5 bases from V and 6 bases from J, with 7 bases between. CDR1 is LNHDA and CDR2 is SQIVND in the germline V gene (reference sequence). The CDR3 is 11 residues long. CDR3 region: CASSSFQTQYF. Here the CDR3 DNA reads TGTGCCAGTAGTTCTTTCCAGACCCAGTACTTC.

CDR3 nucleotides: TGTGCCAGCAGTTTACGGGCAGGGCTTGGCAATCAGCCCCAGCATTTT. It is translated as CASSLRAGLGNQPQHF. This chain connects TRBV27 to TRBJ1-5; D is perhaps TRBD1 (5 bases). Trimming removed 2 bases from V and 2 bases from J, with 13 bases in between. Germline lookup yields CDR1 MNHEY and CDR2 SMNVEV (reference sequence). The CDR3 loop spans 16 amino acids.

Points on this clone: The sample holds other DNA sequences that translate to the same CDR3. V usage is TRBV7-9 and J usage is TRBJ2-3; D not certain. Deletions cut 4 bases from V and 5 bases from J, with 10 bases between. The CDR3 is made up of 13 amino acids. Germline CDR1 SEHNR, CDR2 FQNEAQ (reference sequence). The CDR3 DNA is TGTGCCAGCAGCTCAAACTCTGGAGATACGCAGTATTTT. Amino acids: CASSSNSGDTQYF. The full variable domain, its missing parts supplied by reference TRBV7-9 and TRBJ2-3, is DTGVSQNPRHKITKRGQNVTFRCDPISEHNRLYWYRQTLGQGPEFLTYFQNEAQLEKSRLLSDRFSAERPKGSFSTLEIQRTEQGDSAMYLCASSSNSGDTQYFGPGTRLTVL.

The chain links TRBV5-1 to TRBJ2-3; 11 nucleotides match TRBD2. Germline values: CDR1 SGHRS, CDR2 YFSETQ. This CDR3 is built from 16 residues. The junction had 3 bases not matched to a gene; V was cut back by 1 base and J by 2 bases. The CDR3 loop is CASSLLAGGFTDTQYF. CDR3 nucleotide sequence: TGCGCCAGCAGCTTGCTAGCGGGGGGCTTCACAGATACGCAGTATTTT.

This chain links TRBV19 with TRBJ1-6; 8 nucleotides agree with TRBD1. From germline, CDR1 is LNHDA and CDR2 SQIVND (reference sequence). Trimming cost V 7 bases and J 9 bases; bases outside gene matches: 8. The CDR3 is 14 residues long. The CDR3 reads CASTLDRGSSPLHF. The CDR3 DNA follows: TGTGCCAGTACCTTAGACAGGGGCTCTTCACCCCTCCACTTT.

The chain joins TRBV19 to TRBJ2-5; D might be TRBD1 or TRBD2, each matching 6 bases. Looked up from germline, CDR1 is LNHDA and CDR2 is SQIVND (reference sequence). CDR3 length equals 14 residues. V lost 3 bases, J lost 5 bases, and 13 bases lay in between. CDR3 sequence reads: CASSIPGARETQYF. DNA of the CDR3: TGTGCCAGTAGTATTCCGGGGGCGAGGGAGACCCAGTACTTC.

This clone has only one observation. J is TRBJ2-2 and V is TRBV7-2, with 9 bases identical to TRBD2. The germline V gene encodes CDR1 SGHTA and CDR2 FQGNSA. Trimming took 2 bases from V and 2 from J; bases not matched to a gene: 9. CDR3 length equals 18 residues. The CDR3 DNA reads TGTGCCAGCAGCTTACTCCGATCCCTAGCGGGAAACACCGGGGAGCTGTTTTTT. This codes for CASSLLRSLAGNTGELFF.

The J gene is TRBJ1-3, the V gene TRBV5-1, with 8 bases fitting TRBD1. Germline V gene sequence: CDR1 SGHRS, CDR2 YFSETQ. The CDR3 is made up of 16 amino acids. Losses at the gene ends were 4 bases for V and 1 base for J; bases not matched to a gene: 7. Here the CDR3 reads CASSPRTGSSGNTIYF. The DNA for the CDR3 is TGCGCCAGCAGCCCCCGGACAGGGAGTTCTGGAAACACCATATATTTT.

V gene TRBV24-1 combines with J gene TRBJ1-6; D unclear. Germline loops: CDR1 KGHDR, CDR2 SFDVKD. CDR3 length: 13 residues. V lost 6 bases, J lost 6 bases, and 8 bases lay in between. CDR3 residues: CATSSDFNSPLHF. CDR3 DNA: TGTGCCACCAGTTCGGATTTTAATTCACCCCTCCACTTT.

CDR3 loop: CASRETGNTEAFF. For the CDR3, the DNA is TGTGCCAGCCGGGAGACAGGGAACACTGAAGCTTTCTTT. The chain is built from TRBV9 and TRBJ1-1, with D possibly being TRBD1 (6 bases). The CDR3 length is 13 residues. Germline-derived CDR1 and CDR2 are SGDLS and YYNGEE. Trimming removed 7 bases at V and 1 base at J, with 11 bases between. The full variable domain, its missing parts supplied by reference TRBV9 and TRBJ1-1, is DSGVTQTPKHLITATGQRVTLRCSPRSGDLSVYWYQQSLDQGLQFLIQYYNGEERAKGNILERFSAQQFPDLHSELNLSSLELGDSALYFCASRETGNTEAFFGQGTRLTVV.

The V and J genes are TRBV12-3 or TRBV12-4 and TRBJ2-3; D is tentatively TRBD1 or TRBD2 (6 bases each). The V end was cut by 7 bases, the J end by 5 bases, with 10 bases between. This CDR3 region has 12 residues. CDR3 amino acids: CASTKGGDTQYF. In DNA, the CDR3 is TGTGCCAGCACAAAGGGGGGAGATACGCAGTATTTT.

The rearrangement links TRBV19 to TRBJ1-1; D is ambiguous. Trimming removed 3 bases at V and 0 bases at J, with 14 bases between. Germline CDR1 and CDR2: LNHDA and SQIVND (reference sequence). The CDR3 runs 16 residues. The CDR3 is CASSIGRGLMNTEAFF. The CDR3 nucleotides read TGTGCCAGTAGTATTGGCAGAGGCCTTATGAACACTGAAGCTTTCTTT. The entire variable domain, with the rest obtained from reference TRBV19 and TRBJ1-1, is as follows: DGGITQSPKYLFRKEGQNVTLSCEQNLNHDAMYWYRQDPGQGLRLIYYSQIVNDFQKGDIAEGYSVSREKKESFPLTVTSAQKNPTAFYLCASSIGRGLMNTEAFFGQGTRLTVV.

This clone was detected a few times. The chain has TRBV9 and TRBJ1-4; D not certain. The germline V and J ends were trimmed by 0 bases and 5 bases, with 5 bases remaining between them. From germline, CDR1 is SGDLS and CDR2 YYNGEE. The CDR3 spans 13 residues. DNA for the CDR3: TGTGCCAGCAGCGTAGCCGGCAATGAAAAACTGTTTTTT. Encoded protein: CASSVAGNEKLFF. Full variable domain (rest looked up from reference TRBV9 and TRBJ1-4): DSGVTQTPKHLITATGQRVTLRCSPRSGDLSVYWYQQSLDQGLQFLIQYYNGEERAKGNILERFSAQQFPDLHSELNLSSLELGDSALYFCASSVAGNEKLFFGSGTQLSVL.